The TCR beta chain under discussion was sequenced for a study of blood T cell repertoires in COVID-19. At the level of the study: Both acute and convalescent COVID-19 samples were obtained from the United States, Italy and Spain. PBMCs, B-cell-depleted T cells, or T cells were the source of the cDNA or gDNA that made up the material.

Source study methods: Quantification of nucleated cells was approximated via reference gene primer amplification. This table comes from immunoSEQ multiplex PCR, and its TCRdb copy is limited to in-frame clones, with some not included. That table furnishes V, J and clone size, whereas the DNA furnished D and trimming. The sample yields about 140,000 clones, roughly 89% seen once. Germline V lookup: CDR1 SQVTM, CDR2 ANQGSEA. J gave up 5 bases and V 5 bases, and 12 bases lay outside the gene matches. The CDR3 length is 15 residues. The TCR comes from a woman between 45 and 65 years old with active or convalescent COVID-19. Sequencing input: peripheral blood. The genes are TRBV29-1 and TRBJ2-5; 9 positions agree with TRBD2. The CDR3 loop is CSVNSQREAGETQYF. The CDR3, as DNA: TGCAGCGTTAATTCCCAGCGGGAGGCCGGGGAGACCCAGTACTTC.